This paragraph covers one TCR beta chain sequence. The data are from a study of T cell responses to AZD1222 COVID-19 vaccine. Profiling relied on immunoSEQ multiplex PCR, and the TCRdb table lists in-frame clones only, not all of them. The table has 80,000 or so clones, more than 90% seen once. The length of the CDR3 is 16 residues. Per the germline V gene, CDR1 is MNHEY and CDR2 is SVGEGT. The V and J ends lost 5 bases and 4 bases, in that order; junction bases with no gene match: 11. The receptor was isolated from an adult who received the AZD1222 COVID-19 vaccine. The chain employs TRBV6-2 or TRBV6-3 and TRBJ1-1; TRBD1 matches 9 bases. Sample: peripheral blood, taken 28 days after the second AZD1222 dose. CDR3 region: CASSGTFTGGVTEAFF. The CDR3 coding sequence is TGTGCCAGCAGTGGCACCTTCACAGGGGGCGTCACTGAAGCTTTCTTT.